The 5 T cell receptor beta chains given below trace back to one sample, sequenced in a study of Ad26.COV2.S vaccination and SARS-CoV-2 variants. Documented treatment: around 19 received Ad26.COV2.S at low or high dose, single or two shots; roughly five received placebo; per-sample allocation not given. Specimen acquisition occurred on day 63 following the initial vaccine or placebo injection. Repertoires were generated with immunoSEQ multiplex PCR, while TCRdb's copy carries only in-frame clones and drops some. Of about half a million clones in the sample, approximately 90% were seen once. Sequencing used peripheral blood, obtained in a trial of Ad26.COV2.S vaccine versus placebo. The receptors were gathered from a person aged 18-65 years who received the Ad26.COV2.S COVID-19 vaccine or a placebo.

The chain combines TRBV13 with TRBJ1-2, with unresolved D. This CDR3 comprises 16 residues. V was clipped by 2 bases and J by 3 bases, with 16 bases between them. CDR1 is PRHDT, CDR2 FYEKMQ, per germline (reference sequence). CDR3 residues: CASSLLQPDGYYGYTF. The CDR3 nucleotides are TGTGCCAGCAGCTTACTACAGCCCGACGGGTACTATGGCTACACCTTC.

The chain has TRBV7-9 and TRBJ2-7; unclear D gene. CDR3 size: 12 residues. The V end lost 4 bases, the J end lost 4 bases, and 8 bases lay between the germline ends. Germline V gene data show CDR1 as SEHNR and CDR2 as FQNEAQ (reference sequence). CDR3 coding DNA: TGTGCCAGCAGCTCCTCACTTTACGAGCAGTACTTC. Residues: CASSSSLYEQYF.

The V gene is TRBV7-7, the J gene TRBJ1-4; no clear D gene. Germline V CDR1 and CDR2: SSHAT, FNYEAQ (reference sequence). The CDR3 loop spans 15 amino acids. The DNA for the CDR3 is TGTGCTACCACGGTACCCGACCTCGTTAATGAAAAACTGTTTTTT. This codes for CATTVPDLVNEKLFF.

This chain uses TRBV5-4 with TRBJ2-1, with 7 bases identical to TRBD2. Trimming at V came to 4 bases and at J to 4 bases, leaving 11 bases not matched to a gene. Germline CDR1 reads SGHNT; CDR2 reads YYREEE (reference sequence). The CDR3 length is 16 residues. The chain's CDR3 is CASSPSLADRYNEQFF. The CDR3 DNA sequence: TGTGCCAGCAGCCCTAGCCTAGCGGACCGTTACAATGAGCAGTTCTTC.

This chain uses TRBV9 with TRBJ1-2; the match to TRBD1 covers 8 bases. The junction had 12 bases not matched to a gene; V was cut back by 2 bases and J by 0 bases. The CDR3 spans 18 residues. In germline, CDR1 is SGDLS, CDR2 YYNGEE. CDR3 sequence: CASSVGGQGALANYGYTF. The CDR3 DNA follows: TGTGCCAGCAGCGTGGGGGGTCAGGGGGCCCTAGCTAACTATGGCTACACCTTC.